These 18 T cell receptor beta chains came from one sample sequenced in a study of T cells in localized non-small cell lung cancer. This table comes from immunoSEQ multiplex PCR, and its TCRdb copy is limited to in-frame clones, with some not included. The table includes 7,300 or so clones, more than 35% detected once. The starting material was lung tumor tissue, obtained before any cancer treatment. The receptors originated from a man between 40 and 70 years old with stage III lung adenocarcinoma.

This clone showed up just a few times. V and J are TRBV1 and TRBJ2-7. TRBV1 is a pseudogene locus. CDR3 length equals 13 residues. The CDR3 DNA sequence: TGCACCACCAGGGACCATGACTCCTACGAGCAGTACTTC. Its protein is CTTRDHDSYEQYF.

The rearrangement links TRBV22-1 to TRBJ2-1; the table's D call of TRBD2 was not tested on the DNA. TRBV22-1 is annotated as a pseudogene. This CDR3 has 13 amino acids. The DNA for the CDR3 is TGTGCCACCAGTCCGAGCGGGGGGAATGAGCAGTTCTTC. It yields the protein CATSPSGGNEQFF.

J is TRBJ1-5 and V is TRBV9, with D uncertain. V gave up 4 bases and J gave up 7 bases, with 21 bases separating them. This CDR3 region has 16 residues. Germline CDR1 reads SGDLS; CDR2 reads YYNGEE. CDR3 sequence (DNA): TGTGCCAGCAGCCCCGGTGCAGACACGGGTGGACAGCCCCAGCATTTT. It encodes CASSPGADTGGQPQHF.

This sequence joins TRBV14 and TRBJ1-5; D perhaps matches TRBD1 (6 bases). CDR1 SGHDN and CDR2 FVKESK come from the germline V gene. Trimming stripped 6 bases from V and 5 bases from J, with 11 bases between. There are 13 residues in the CDR3. The CDR3 bases are TGTGCCAGCAGTAAGGGGGTCGATCAGCCCCAGCATTTT. Residues: CASSKGVDQPQHF.

This clone was picked up one time. This rearrangement joins TRBV12-5 to TRBJ1-6; D possibly corresponds to TRBD1 (5 bases). V was clipped by 1 base and J by 9 bases, with 7 bases between them. The germline V gene has CDR1 LGHNT and CDR2 FRNRAP. This CDR3 comprises 13 residues. The DNA of the CDR3 is TGTGCTAGTGGTTTGGAAACAGGTTCACCCCTCCACTTT. Its protein is CASGLETGSPLHF.

The chain uses TRBV28 and TRBJ1-5, with TRBD1 as a possible D gene (5 bases). Germline-derived CDR1 and CDR2 are MDHEN and SYDVKM. Trimming stripped 6 bases from V and 4 bases from J, with 10 bases between. This CDR3 is built from 13 residues. DNA for the CDR3: TGTGCCAGCAGAACAGGCTCGAATCAGCCCCAGCATTTT. As protein: CASRTGSNQPQHF.

This chain uses TRBV19 with TRBJ2-6; the D gene could be TRBD1 or TRBD2 (7 bases each). Germline values: CDR1 LNHDA, CDR2 SQIVND (reference sequence). V lost 6 bases and J lost 1, with 22 bases in between. The CDR3 is 19 amino acids. The CDR3 here is CASSDPRGGRYSGANVLTF. The CDR3 coding sequence is TGTGCCAGTAGCGACCCCAGGGGGGGAAGATATTCTGGGGCCAACGTCCTGACTTTC.

The rearrangement uses TRBV5-1 and TRBJ2-1, with TRBD2 matching 8 bases. The CDR3 is 15 amino acids. Unmatched junction bases numbered 10, after V lost 4 bases and J lost 7 bases. The germline CDR1 and CDR2 sequences are SGHRS and YFSETQ. The CDR3 region has the DNA TGCGCCAGCAGCCCCGCCCCTAGCGGGCTGAATGAGCAGTTCTTC. It specifies CASSPAPSGLNEQFF.

The J gene is TRBJ2-3, the V gene TRBV9; 15 bases are a match to TRBD2. CDR1 is SGDLS and CDR2 is YYNGEE in the germline V gene. J was trimmed by 5 bases and V by 6 bases; bases with no gene match: 10. The CDR3 extends over 17 amino acids. CDR3 DNA sequence: TGTGCCAGCACCCCCGGGACTAGCGGGAGGCTGCTAGATACGCAGTATTTT. Its protein product is CASTPGTSGRLLDTQYF.

The chain carries TRBV28 and TRBJ2-6; D is uncertain. Trimming took 5 bases from V and 4 from J, leaving 18 bases between them. CDR1 MDHEN and CDR2 SYDVKM come from the germline V gene. CDR3 length equals 17 residues. CDR3: CASSISPWRTGANVLTF. The CDR3 DNA is TGTGCCAGCAGTATATCTCCGTGGAGAACGGGGGCCAACGTCCTGACTTTC.

In its sample, this clone was seen a few times. V usage is TRBV6-8 and J usage is TRBJ2-7; D possibly corresponds to TRBD1 (6 bases). The germline CDR1 and CDR2 sequences are MNHGY and SAAAGT. Trimming took 6 bases from V and 6 from J, leaving 15 bases between them. The CDR3 sequence is 13 residues long. CDR3 amino acids: CASRGQVNGEQYF. For the CDR3, the DNA is TGTGCCAGCAGGGGACAAGTCAATGGCGAGCAGTACTTC.

This chain links TRBV11-3 with TRBJ2-4, with a tentative D call TRBD2 (6 bases). Looked up from germline, CDR1 is SGHNT and CDR2 is YENEEA. V dropped 5 bases and J dropped 3 bases, with 11 bases sitting between them. The CDR3 has 14 amino acids. This CDR3 is CASSPPGDKNIQYF. CDR3 nucleotide sequence: TGTGCCAGCAGCCCCCCGGGGGACAAAAACATTCAGTACTTC. The complete variable domain, with remaining parts taken from reference TRBV11-3 and TRBJ2-4, reads EAGVVQSPRYKIIEKKQPVAFWCNPISGHNTLYWYLQNLGQGPELLIRYENEEAVDDSQLPKDRFSAERLKGVDSTLKIQPAELGDSAVYLCASSPPGDKNIQYFGAGTRLSVL.

This clone was picked up one time. This chain uses TRBV18 with TRBJ2-5; TRBD2 matches at 7 bases. CDR3 length: 15 amino acids. Germline V gene sequence: CDR1 KGHSH, CDR2 LQKENI. J lost 1 base, V lost 2 bases, and 4 bases had no gene match. CDR3 loop: CASSPVAGSQETQYF. CDR3 in DNA: TGTGCCAGCTCACCAGTAGCGGGCTCCCAAGAGACCCAGTACTTC.

This clone was picked up many times. V usage is TRBV11-3 and J usage is TRBJ2-7; D might be TRBD2 (6 bases). CDR3 length: 16 residues. The germline CDR1 and CDR2 sequences are SGHNT and YENEEA. The V gene lost 5 bases and the J gene lost 0 bases, with 17 bases spanning the gap. CDR3 sequence: CASSATGGWSSYEQYF. The CDR3 DNA is TGTGCCAGCAGCGCGACCGGGGGTTGGAGCTCCTACGAGCAGTACTTC. The variable domain in full, completed from reference TRBV11-3 and TRBJ2-7, reads EAGVVQSPRYKIIEKKQPVAFWCNPISGHNTLYWYLQNLGQGPELLIRYENEEAVDDSQLPKDRFSAERLKGVDSTLKIQPAELGDSAVYLCASSATGGWSSYEQYFGPGTRLTVT.

This clone is deemed medium-sized (0.01 to 0.1%). CDR3 bases: TGTGCCAGCAGCGTCGCATGGGACCCCCAGGGGGATGGCTACACCTTC. This translates into CASSVAWDPQGDGYTF. The chain recombines TRBV9 with TRBJ1-2; 7 bases are shared with TRBD1. The junction had 13 bases not matched to a gene; V was cut back by 2 bases and J by 6 bases. Germline V gene lookup returns CDR1 SGDLS and CDR2 YYNGEE. The CDR3 has 16 residues. Looking up the rest from reference TRBV9 and TRBJ1-2 gives the full variable domain: DSGVTQTPKHLITATGQRVTLRCSPRSGDLSVYWYQQSLDQGLQFLIQYYNGEERAKGNILERFSAQQFPDLHSELNLSSLELGDSALYFCASSVAWDPQGDGYTFGSGTRLTVV.

This clone has a handful of counts. The J gene is TRBJ1-1, the V gene TRBV9; 7 bases line up with TRBD1. This CDR3 spans 14 amino acids. Germline assignment: CDR1 SGDLS and CDR2 YYNGEE. The trim removed 4 bases at V and 6 bases at J, leaving 9 bases unmatched. DNA of the CDR3: TGTGCCAGCAGCACGACAGGGAGGGAAGCTGAAGCTTTCTTT. Translating it yields CASSTTGREAEAFF.

This clone was seen more than once but under ten times. The rearrangement links TRBV14 to TRBJ2-3; no definite D call. Germline V gene data show CDR1 as SGHDN and CDR2 as FVKESK. This CDR3 region has 14 residues. V shed 1 base and J shed 6 bases, with 11 bases lying between them. CDR3 in DNA: TGTGCCAGCAGCCAAGGTCAGGAAACCGATACGCAGTATTTT. Protein product: CASSQGQETDTQYF.

The chain carries TRBV30 and TRBJ2-7, with TRBD2 matching over 10 bases. The germline CDR1 and CDR2 sequences are GTSNPN and SVGIG (reference sequence). Germline trimming cut 2 bases from V and 3 bases from J; bases unmatched to any gene: 7. The CDR3 has 15 amino acids. CDR3 sequence reads: CAWSISSGSGYEQYF. The CDR3 DNA reads as TGTGCCTGGAGTATCTCTAGCGGGAGTGGCTACGAGCAGTACTTC.